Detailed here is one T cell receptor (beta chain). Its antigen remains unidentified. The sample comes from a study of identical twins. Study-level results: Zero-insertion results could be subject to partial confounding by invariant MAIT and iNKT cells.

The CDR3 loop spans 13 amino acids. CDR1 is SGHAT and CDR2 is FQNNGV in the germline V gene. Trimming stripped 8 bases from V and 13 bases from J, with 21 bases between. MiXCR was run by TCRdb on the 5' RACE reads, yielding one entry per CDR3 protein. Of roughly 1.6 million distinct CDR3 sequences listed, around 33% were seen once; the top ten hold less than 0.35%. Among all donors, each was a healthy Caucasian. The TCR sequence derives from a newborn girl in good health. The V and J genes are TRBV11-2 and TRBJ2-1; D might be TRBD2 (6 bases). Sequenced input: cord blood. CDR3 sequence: CASGSSAKETQFF. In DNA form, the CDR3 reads TGTGCCAGCGGGTCTAGCGCTAAAGAGACCCAGTTCTTC.